The present T cell receptor (beta chain) was sequenced within a study of CD8 T cells in ankylosing spondylitis. Points from the study as a whole: Peripheral blood held disease-linked clones only at relatively low frequency, and these were CD8+. Clones tied to disease were said to be significantly enriched in matched ankylosing spondylitis synovial fluid. It appeared that ankylosing spondylitis blood was characterized by a TCR beta motif of several highly homologous variants. A subset of motif variants has previously been described in the synovial fluid and blood of reactive arthritis.

The table lists this clonotype with a few counts. Its target is unknown. CDR1 SGHKS and CDR2 YYEKEE come from the germline V gene (reference sequence). V was cut by 3 bases and J by 7 bases, with 12 bases left in between. There are 13 residues in the CDR3. A quantitative 5'-RACE method, one with molecular barcodes, was used to make TCR beta libraries. Via MiXCR, TCRdb re-called the 5' RACE reads, giving one row per CDR3 protein. The data hold 330,000 or so distinct CDR3 sequences, with less than 10% observed a single time. This chain links TRBV5-5 with TRBJ2-3; no reliable D call. The TCR comes from a male donor with ankylosing spondylitis. The sample comprised blood, either unsorted or a sorted T cell fraction (not recorded which). Written as DNA, the CDR3 is TGTGCCAGCAGCTCTAGGAGCGTGAATACGCAGTATTTT. Its translation is CASSSRSVNTQYF.